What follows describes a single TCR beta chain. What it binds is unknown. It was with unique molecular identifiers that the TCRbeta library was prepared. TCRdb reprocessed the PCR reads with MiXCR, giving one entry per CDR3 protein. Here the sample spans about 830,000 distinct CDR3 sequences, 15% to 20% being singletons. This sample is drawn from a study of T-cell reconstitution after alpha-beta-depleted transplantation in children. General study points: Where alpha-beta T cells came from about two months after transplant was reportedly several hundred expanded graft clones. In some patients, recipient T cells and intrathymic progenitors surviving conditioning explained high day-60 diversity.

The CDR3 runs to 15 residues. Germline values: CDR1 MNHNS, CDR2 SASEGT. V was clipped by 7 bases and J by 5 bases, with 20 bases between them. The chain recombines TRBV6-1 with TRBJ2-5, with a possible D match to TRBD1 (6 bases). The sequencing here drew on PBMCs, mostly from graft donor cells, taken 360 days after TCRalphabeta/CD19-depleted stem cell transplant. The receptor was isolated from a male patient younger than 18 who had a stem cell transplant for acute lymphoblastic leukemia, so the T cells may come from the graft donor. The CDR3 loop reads CASNRDTGKGETQYF. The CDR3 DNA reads TGTGCCAGCAACCGGGACACGGGAAAGGGGGAGACCCAGTACTTC.